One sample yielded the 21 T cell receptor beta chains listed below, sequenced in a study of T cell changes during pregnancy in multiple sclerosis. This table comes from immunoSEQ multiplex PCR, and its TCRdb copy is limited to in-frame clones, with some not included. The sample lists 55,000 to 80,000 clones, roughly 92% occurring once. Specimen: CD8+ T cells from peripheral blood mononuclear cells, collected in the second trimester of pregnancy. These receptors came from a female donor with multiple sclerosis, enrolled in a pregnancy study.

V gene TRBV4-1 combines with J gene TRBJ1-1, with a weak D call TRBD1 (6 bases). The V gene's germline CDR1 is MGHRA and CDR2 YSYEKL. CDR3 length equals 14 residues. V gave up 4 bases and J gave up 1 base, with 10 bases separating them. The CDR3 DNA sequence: TGCGCCAGCAGCCGGCCAGGGGAGAACACTGAAGCTTTCTTT. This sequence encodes CASSRPGENTEAFF.

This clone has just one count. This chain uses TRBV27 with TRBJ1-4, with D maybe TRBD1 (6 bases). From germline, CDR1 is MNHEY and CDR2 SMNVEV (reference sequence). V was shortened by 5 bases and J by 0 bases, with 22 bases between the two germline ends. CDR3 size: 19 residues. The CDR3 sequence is CASSEVGTLSASTNEKLFF. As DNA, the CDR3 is TGTGCCAGCAGTGAGGTCGGGACACTTAGTGCTTCAACTAATGAAAAACTGTTTTTT.

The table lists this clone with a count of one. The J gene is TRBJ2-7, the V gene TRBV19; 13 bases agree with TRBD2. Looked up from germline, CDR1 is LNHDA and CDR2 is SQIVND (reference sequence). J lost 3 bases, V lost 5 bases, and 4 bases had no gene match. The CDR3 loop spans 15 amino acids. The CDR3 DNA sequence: TGTGCCAGTAGTGAGGGACTAGCGGGGTTCTACGAGCAGTACTTC. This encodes CASSEGLAGFYEQYF.

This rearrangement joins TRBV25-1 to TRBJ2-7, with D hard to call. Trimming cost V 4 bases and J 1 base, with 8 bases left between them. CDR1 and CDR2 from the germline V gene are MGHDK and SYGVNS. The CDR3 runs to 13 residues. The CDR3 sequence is CASSATSSYEQYF. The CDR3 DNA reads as TGTGCCAGCAGTGCGACATCTTCCTACGAGCAGTACTTC.

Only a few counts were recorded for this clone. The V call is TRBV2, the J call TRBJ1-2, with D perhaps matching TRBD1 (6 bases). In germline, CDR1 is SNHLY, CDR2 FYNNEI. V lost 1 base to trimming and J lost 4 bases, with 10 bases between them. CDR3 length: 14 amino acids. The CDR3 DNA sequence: TGTGCCAGCAGTGAAGGGGGGCCGGGCTATGGCTACACCTTC. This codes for CASSEGGPGYGYTF.

The CDR3 region has the DNA TGTGCCTGGACCACGGGGACAGGAGTCTACGAGCAGTACTTC. As protein: CAWTTGTGVYEQYF. This chain connects TRBV30 to TRBJ2-7; TRBD1 agrees at 8 bases. After removal of 4 bases from V and 3 bases from J, the junction contained 8 bases not matched to a gene. Germline values: CDR1 GTSNPN, CDR2 SVGIG (reference sequence). The CDR3 is made up of 14 amino acids.

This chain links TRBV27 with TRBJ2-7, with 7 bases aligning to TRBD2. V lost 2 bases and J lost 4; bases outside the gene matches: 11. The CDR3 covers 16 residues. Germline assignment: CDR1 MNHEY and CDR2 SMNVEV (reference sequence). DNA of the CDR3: TGTGCCAGCAGTTTAGGCTTTGGGGCGGGAGCTTACGAGCAGTACTTC. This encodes CASSLGFGAGAYEQYF.

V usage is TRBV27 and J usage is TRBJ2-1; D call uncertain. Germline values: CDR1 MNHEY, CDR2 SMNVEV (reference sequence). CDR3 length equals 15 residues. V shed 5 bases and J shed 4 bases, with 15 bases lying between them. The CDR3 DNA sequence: TGTGCCAGCAGTACCCTCCCCCAGGATTACAATGAGCAGTTCTTC. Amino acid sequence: CASSTLPQDYNEQFF.

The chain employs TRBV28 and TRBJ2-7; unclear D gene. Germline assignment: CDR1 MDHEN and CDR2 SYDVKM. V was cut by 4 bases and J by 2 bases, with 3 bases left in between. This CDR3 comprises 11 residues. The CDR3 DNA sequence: TGTGCCAGCAGTTCTCCCTACGAGCAGTACTTC. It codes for CASSSPYEQYF.

CDR3 coding DNA: TGTGCCAGCAGCCCCCCCGCGGGACAGGGAATGAACACTGAAGCTTTCTTT. Encoded protein: CASSPPAGQGMNTEAFF. The rearrangement uses TRBV9 and TRBJ1-1, with 9 bases matching TRBD1. V gave up 4 bases and J gave up 0 bases; unmatched junction bases: 10. The CDR3 has 17 residues. CDR1 and CDR2 (germline): SGDLS, YYNGEE.

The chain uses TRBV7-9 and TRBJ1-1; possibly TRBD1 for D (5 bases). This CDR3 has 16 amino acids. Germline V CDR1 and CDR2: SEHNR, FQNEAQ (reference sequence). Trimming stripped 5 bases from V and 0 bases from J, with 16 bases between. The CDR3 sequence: CASSRPRGNMNTEAFF. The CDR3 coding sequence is TGTGCCAGCAGCCGCCCTCGGGGGAACATGAACACTGAAGCTTTCTTT. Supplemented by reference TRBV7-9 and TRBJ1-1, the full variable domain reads DTGVSQNPRHKITKRGQNVTFRCDPISEHNRLYWYRQTLGQGPEFLTYFQNEAQLEKSRLLSDRFSAERPKGSFSTLEIQRTEQGDSAMYLCASSRPRGNMNTEAFFGQGTRLTVV.

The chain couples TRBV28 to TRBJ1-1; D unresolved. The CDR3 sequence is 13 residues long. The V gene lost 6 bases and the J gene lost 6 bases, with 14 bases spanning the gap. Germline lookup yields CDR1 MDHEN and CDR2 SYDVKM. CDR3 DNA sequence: TGTGCCAGCAGCCAAAGCTACTCCGCTGAAGCTTTCTTT. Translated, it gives CASSQSYSAEAFF.

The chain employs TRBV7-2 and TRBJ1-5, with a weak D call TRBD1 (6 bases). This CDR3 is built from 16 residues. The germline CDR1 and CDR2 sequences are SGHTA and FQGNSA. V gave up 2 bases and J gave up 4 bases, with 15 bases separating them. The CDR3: CASSLSEDSMNQPQHF. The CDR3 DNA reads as TGTGCCAGCAGCTTATCCGAGGACAGCATGAATCAGCCCCAGCATTTT.

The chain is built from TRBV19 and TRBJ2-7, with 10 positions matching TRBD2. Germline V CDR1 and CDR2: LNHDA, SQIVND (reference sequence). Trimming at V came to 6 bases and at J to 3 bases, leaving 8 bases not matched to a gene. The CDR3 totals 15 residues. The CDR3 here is CASRPTSGTFYEQYF. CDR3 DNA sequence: TGTGCCAGTAGACCTACTAGCGGGACCTTCTACGAGCAGTACTTC. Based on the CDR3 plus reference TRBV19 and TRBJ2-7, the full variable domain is DGGITQSPKYLFRKEGQNVTLSCEQNLNHDAMYWYRQDPGQGLRLIYYSQIVNDFQKGDIAEGYSVSREKKESFPLTVTSAQKNPTAFYLCASRPTSGTFYEQYFGPGTRLTVT.

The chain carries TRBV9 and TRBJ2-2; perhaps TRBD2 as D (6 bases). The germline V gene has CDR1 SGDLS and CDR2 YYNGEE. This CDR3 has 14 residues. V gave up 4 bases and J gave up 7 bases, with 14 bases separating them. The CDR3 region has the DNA TGTGCCAGCAGCTGGCGGGAAGTGGGCGGGGAGCTGTTTTTT. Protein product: CASSWREVGGELFF.

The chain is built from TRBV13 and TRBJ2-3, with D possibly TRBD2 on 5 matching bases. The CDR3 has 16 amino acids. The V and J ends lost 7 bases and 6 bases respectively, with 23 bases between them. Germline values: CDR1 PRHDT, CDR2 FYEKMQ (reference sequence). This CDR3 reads CASTKELGGVSDTQYF. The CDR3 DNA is TGTGCCAGCACCAAGGAGTTAGGAGGCGTTTCGGATACGCAGTATTTT.

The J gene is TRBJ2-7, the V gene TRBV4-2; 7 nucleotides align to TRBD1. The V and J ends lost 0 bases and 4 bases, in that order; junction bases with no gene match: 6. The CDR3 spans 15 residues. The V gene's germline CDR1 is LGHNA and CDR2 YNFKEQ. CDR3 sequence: CASSQDRAGGYEQYF. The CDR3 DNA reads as TGTGCCAGCAGCCAAGACAGGGCAGGGGGTTACGAGCAGTACTTC.

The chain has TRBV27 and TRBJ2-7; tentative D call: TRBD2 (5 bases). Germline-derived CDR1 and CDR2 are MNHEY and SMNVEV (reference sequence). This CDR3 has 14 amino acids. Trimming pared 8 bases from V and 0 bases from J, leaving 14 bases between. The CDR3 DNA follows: TGTGCCAGCTCCTTGAGTGAGGGCTCCTACGAGCAGTACTTC. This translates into CASSLSEGSYEQYF.

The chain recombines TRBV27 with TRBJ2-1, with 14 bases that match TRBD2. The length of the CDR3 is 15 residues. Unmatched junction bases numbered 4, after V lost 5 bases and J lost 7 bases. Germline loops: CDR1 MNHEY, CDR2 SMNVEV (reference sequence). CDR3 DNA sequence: TGTGCCAGCAGTCCCGGGACTAGCGGGAGTAATGAGCAGTTCTTC. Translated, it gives CASSPGTSGSNEQFF.

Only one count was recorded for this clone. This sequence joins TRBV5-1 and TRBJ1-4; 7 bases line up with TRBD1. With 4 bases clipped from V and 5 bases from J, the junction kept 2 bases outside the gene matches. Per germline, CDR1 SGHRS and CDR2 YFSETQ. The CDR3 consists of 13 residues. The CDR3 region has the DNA TGCGCCAGCAGCGTGGGACAGAATGAAAAACTGTTTTTT. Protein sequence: CASSVGQNEKLFF. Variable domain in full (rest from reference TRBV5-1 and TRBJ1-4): KAGVTQTPRYLIKTRGQQVTLSCSPISGHRSVSWYQQTPGQGLQFLFEYFSETQRNKGNFPGRFSGRQFSNSRSEMNVSTLELGDSALYLCASSVGQNEKLFFGSGTQLSVL.

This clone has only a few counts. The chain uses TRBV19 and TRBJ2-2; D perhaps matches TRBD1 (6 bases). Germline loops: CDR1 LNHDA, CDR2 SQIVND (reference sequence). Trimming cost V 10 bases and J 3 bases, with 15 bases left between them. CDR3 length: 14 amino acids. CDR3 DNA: TGTGCCACCCAGGGGAGTTTTTACACCGGGGAGCTGTTTTTT. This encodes CATQGSFYTGELFF. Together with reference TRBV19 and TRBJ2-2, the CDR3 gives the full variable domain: DGGITQSPKYLFRKEGQNVTLSCEQNLNHDAMYWYRQDPGQGLRLIYYSQIVNDFQKGDIAEGYSVSREKKESFPLTVTSAQKNPTAFYLCATQGSFYTGELFFGEGSRLTVL.